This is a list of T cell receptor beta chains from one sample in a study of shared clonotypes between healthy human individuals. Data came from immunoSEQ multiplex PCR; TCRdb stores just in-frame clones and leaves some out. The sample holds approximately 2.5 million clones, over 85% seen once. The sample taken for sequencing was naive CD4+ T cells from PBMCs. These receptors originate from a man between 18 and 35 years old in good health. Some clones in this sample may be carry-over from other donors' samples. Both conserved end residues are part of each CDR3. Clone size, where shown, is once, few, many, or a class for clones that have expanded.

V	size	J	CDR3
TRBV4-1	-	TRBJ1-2	CASSRILSGTVYHSYGYTF
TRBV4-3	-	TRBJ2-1	CASSQGAWEDEQFF
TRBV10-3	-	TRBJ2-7	CAISPGPSYEQYF
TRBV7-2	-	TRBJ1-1	CASSLWVLGTEAFF
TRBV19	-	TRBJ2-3	CASSIRGTGLSTDTQYF
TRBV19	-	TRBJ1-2	CASSMYSPYGYTF
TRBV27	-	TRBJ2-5	CASSFGAGRVEETQYF
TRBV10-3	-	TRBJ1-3	CAIGQGADGNTIYF
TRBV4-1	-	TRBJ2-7	CASSRLAGGTYEQYF
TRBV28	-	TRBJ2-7	CASRTGTSRYEQYF
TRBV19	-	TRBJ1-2	CASNGGDNYGYTF
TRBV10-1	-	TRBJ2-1	CAIHGQFF
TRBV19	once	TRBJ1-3	CASSKGQRLSGNTIYF
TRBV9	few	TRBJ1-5	CASSVEPSQPQHF
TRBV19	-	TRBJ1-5	CASSLEGHFSNQPQHF
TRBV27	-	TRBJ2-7	CASSTRRGPYEQYF
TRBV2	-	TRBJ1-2	CASSLAGGTNYGYTF
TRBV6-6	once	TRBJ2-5	CASSYSGTSGQTQYF